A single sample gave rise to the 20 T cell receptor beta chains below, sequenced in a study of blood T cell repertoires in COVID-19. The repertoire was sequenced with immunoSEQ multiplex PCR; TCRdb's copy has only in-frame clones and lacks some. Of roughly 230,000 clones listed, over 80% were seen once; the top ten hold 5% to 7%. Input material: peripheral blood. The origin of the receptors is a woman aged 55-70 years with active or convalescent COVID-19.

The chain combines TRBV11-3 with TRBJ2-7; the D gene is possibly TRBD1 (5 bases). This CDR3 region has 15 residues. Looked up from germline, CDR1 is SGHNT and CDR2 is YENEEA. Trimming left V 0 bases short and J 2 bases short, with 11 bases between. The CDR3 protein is CASSLDQGRPYEQYF. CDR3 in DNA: TGTGCCAGCAGCTTAGATCAGGGCAGGCCCTACGAGCAGTACTTC.

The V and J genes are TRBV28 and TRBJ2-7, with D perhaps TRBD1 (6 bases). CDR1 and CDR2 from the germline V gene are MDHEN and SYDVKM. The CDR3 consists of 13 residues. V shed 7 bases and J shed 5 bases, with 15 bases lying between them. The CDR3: CASKVAGVDEQYF. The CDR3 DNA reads TGTGCCAGCAAGGTCGCAGGGGTAGACGAGCAGTACTTC.

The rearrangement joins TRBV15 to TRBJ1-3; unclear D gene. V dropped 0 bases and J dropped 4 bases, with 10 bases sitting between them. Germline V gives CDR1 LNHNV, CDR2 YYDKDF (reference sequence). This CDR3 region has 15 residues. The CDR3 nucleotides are TGTGCCACCAGCAGAGATCCCTCCTCCGGAAACACCATATATTTT. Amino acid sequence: CATSRDPSSGNTIYF.

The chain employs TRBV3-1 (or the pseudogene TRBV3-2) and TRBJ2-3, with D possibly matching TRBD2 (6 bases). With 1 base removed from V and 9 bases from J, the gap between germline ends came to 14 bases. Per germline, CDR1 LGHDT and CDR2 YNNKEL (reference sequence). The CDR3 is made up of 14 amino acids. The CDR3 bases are TGTGCCAGCAGCCAAGGGACGGGAGCGTGGACGCAGTATTTT. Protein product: CASSQGTGAWTQYF.

CDR3 DNA: TGTGCCAGCAGCCTCTCTACCGGGATATCCTACGAGCAGTACTTC. Protein sequence: CASSLSTGISYEQYF. J is TRBJ2-7 and V is TRBV13; D possibly corresponds to TRBD2 (5 bases). V gave up 5 bases and J gave up 1 base, with 15 bases separating them. The CDR3 sequence is 15 residues long. Germline V gives CDR1 PRHDT, CDR2 FYEKMQ (reference sequence).

The CDR3: CASSEIRTFNTGELFF. The DNA of the CDR3 is TGTGCCAGCAGCGAGATAAGGACTTTTAACACCGGGGAGCTGTTTTTT. The chain combines TRBV28 with TRBJ2-2; D might be TRBD2 (5 bases). CDR1 and CDR2 (germline): MDHEN, SYDVKM. The ends were cut back, 6 bases at V and 2 bases at J, with 16 bases in the middle. The CDR3 extends over 16 amino acids. Full variable domain (outside the CDR3, taken from reference TRBV28 and TRBJ2-2): DVKVTQSSRYLVKRTGEKVFLECVQDMDHENMFWYRQDPGLGLRLIYFSYDVKMKEKGDIPEGYSVSREKKERFSLILESASTNQTSMYLCASSEIRTFNTGELFFGEGSRLTVL.

In DNA form, the CDR3 reads TGTGCCAGCAGTCGGACGGGAAACAATGAGCAGTTCTTC. The encoded protein is CASSRTGNNEQFF. The J gene is TRBJ2-1, the V gene TRBV27; tentative D call: TRBD2 (5 bases). Trimming pared 5 bases from V and 5 bases from J, leaving 10 bases between. The CDR3 is 13 amino acids. The germline V gene encodes CDR1 MNHEY and CDR2 SMNVEV (reference sequence).

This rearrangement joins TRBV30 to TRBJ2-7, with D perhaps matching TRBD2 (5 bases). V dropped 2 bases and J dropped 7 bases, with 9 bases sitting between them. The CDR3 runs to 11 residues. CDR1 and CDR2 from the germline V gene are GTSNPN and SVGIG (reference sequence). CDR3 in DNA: TGTGCCTGGAGTCCGGGATGGGAGCAGTACTTC. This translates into CAWSPGWEQYF.

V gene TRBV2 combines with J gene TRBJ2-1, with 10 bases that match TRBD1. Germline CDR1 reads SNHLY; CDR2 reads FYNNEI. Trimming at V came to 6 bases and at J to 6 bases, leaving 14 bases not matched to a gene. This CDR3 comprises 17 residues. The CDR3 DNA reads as TGTGCCAGCAGGGGCATATTTGACAGGGGGCCCAGCAATGAGCAGTTCTTC. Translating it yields CASRGIFDRGPSNEQFF.

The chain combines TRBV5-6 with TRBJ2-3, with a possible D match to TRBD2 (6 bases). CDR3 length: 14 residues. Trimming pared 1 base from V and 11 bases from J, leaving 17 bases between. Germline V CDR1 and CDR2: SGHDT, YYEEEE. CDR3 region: CASSLYTGVRGQYF. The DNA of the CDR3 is TGTGCCAGCAGCTTGTATACGGGGGTTCGAGGGCAGTATTTT.

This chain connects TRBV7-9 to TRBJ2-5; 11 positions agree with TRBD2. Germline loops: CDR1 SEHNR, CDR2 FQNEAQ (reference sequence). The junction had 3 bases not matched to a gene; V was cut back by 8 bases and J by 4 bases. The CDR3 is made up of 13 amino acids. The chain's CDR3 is CASRLAGSETQYF. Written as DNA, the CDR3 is TGTGCCAGCCGACTAGCGGGGTCAGAGACCCAGTACTTC. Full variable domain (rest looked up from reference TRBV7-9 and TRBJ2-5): DTGVSQNPRHKITKRGQNVTFRCDPISEHNRLYWYRQTLGQGPEFLTYFQNEAQLEKSRLLSDRFSAERPKGSFSTLEIQRTEQGDSAMYLCASRLAGSETQYFGPGTRLLVL.

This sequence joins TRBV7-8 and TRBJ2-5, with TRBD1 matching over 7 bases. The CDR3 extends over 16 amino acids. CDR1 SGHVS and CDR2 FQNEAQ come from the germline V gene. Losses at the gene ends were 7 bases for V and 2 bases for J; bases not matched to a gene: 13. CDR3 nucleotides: TGTGCCAGCACCGGAGGAGAGGGGGCGCGGCAAGAGACCCAGTACTTC. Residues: CASTGGEGARQETQYF. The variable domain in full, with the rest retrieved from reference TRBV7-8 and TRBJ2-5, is GAGVSQSPRYKVAKRGQDVALRCDPISGHVSLFWYQQALGQGPEFLTYFQNEAQLDKSGLPSDRFFAERPEGSVSTLKIQRTQQEDSAVYLCASTGGEGARQETQYFGPGTRLLVL.

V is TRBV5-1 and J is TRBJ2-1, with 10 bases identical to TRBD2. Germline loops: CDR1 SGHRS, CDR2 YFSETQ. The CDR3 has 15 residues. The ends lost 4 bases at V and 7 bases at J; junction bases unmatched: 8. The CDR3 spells CASSETSGSTNEQFF. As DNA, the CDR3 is TGCGCCAGCAGCGAGACTAGCGGGTCTACTAATGAGCAGTTCTTC.

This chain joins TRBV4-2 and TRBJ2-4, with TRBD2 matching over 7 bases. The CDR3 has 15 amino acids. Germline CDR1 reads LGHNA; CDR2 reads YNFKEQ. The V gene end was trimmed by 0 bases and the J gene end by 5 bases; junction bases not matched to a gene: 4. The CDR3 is CASSQDGLGENIQYF. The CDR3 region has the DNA TGTGCCAGCAGCCAAGATGGACTAGGGGAAAACATTCAGTACTTC.

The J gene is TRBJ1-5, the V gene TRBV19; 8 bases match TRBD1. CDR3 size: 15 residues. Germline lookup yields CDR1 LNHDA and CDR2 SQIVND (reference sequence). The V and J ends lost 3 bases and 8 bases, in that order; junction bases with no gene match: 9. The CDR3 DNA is TGTGCCAGTAGTATCTCCGGGACAGGATTTGAGCCCCAGCATTTT. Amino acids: CASSISGTGFEPQHF.

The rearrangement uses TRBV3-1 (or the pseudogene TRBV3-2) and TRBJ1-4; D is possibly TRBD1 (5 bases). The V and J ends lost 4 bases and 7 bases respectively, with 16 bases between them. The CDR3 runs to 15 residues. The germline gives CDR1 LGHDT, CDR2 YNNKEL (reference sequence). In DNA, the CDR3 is TGTGCCAGCAGCCCCCCCGCCCGGGGGGGTGAAAAACTGTTTTTT. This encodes CASSPPARGGEKLFF.

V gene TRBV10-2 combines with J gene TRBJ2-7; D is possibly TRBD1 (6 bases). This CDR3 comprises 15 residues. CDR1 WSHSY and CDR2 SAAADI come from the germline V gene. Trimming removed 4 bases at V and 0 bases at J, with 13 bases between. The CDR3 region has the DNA TGCGCCAGCAGTGCCGGGACACCAAGCTCCTACGAGCAGTACGTC. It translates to CASSAGTPSSYEQYV.

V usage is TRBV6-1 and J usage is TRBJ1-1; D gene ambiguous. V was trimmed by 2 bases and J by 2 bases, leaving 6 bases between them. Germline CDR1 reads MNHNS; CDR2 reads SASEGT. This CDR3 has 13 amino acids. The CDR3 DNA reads TGTGCCAGCAGTGAAAGGAGTAACACTGAAGCTTTCTTT. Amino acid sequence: CASSERSNTEAFF.

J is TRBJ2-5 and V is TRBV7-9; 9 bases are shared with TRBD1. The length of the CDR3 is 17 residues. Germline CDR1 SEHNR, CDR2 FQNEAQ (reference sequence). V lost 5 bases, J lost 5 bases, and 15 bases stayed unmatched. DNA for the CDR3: TGTGCCAGCAGCCCCCGTGGCGGACAGGGGAGGATGGAGACCCAGTACTTC. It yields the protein CASSPRGGQGRMETQYF.

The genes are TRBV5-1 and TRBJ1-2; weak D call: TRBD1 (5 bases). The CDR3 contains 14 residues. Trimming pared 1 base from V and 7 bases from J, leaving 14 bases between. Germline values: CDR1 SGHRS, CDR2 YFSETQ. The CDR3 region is CASSLSQGVFGYTF. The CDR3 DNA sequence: TGCGCCAGCAGCTTGAGTCAGGGCGTTTTTGGCTACACCTTC.